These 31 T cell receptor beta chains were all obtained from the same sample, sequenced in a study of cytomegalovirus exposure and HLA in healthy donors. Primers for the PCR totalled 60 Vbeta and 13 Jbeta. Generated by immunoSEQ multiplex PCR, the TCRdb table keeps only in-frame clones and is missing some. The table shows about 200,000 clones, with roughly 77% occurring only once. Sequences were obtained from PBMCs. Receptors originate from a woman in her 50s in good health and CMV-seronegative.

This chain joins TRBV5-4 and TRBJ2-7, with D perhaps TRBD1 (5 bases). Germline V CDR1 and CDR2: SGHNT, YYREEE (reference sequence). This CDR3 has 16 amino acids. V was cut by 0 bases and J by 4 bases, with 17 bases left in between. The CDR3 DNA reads TGTGCCAGCAGCTTGGCGGTAGGGCAGGGTACTTACGAGCAGTACTTC. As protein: CASSLAVGQGTYEQYF.

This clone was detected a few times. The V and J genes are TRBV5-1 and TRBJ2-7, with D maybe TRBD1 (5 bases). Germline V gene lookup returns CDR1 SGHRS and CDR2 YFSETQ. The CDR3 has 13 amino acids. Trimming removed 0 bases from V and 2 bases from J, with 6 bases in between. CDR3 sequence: CASSLGGPYEQYF. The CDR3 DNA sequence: TGCGCCAGCAGCTTGGGGGGCCCCTACGAGCAGTACTTC.

The CDR3 spells CASSLRQGAGVTEAFF. CDR3 in DNA: TGCGCCAGCAGCTTGAGACAGGGGGCCGGGGTTACTGAAGCTTTCTTT. The chain joins TRBV5-1 to TRBJ1-1, with TRBD1 matching 10 bases. The germline gives CDR1 SGHRS, CDR2 YFSETQ. The CDR3 loop spans 16 amino acids. V shed 1 base and J 5 bases; nucleotides not matched to a gene: 8.

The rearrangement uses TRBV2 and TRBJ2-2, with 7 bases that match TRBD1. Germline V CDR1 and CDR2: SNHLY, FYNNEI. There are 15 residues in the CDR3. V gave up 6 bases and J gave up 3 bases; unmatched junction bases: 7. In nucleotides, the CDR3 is TGTGCCAGCAGAAGACAGGGAACGGACACCGGGGAGCTGTTTTTT. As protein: CASRRQGTDTGELFF.

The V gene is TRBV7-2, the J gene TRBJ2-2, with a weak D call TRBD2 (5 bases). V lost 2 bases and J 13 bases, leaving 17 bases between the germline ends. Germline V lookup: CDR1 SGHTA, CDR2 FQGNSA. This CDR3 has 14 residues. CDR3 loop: CASSLQRVARGLFF. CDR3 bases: TGTGCCAGCAGCTTACAAAGGGTTGCCCGGGGGCTGTTTTTT.

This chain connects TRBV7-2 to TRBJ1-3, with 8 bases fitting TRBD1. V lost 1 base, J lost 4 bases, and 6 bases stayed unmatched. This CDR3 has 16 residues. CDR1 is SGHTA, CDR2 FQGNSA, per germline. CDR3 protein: CASSLDPGGTGNTIYF. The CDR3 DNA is TGTGCCAGCAGCTTAGATCCAGGGGGCACAGGAAACACCATATATTTT.

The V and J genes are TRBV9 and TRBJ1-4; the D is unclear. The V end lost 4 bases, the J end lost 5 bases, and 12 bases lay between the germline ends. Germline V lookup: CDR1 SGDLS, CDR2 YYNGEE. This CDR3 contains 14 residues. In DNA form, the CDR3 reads TGTGCCAGCAGCCTGACGGGAGGGAATGAAAAACTGTTTTTT. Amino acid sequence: CASSLTGGNEKLFF.

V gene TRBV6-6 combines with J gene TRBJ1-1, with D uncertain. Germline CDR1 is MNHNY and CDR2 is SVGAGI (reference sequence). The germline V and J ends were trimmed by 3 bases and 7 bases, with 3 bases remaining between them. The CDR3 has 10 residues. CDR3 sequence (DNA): TGTGCCAGCAGTTATATTGAAGCTTTCTTT. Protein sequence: CASSYIEAFF.

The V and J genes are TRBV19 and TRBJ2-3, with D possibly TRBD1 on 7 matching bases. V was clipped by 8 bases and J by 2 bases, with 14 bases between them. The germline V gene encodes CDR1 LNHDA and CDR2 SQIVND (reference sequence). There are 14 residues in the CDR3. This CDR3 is CASARGDSTDTQYF. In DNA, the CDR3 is TGTGCCAGTGCCAGGGGGGATTCCACAGATACGCAGTATTTT.

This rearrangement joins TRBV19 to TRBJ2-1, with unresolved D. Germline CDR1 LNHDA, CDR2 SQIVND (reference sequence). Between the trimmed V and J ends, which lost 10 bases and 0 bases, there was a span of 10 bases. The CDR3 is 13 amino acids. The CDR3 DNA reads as TGTGCCACTTGTGGCCCCTCCTACAATGAGCAGTTCTTC. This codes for CATCGPSYNEQFF.

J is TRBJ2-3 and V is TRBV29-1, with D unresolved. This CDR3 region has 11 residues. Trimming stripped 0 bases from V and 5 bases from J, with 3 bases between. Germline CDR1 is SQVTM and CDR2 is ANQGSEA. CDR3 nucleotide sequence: TGCAGCGTTGAAGACGTAGATACGCAGTATTTT. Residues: CSVEDVDTQYF.

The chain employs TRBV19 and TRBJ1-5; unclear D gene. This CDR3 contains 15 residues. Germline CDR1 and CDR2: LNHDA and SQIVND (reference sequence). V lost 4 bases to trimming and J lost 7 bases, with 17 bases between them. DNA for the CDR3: TGTGCCAGTAGTAGAACATTCGGGGTGATACAGCCCCAGCATTTT. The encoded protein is CASSRTFGVIQPQHF.

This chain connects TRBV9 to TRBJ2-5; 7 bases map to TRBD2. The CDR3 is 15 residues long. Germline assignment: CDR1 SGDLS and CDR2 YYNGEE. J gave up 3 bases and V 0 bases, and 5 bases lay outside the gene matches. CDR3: CASSVEAGLKETQYF. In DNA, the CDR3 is TGTGCCAGCAGCGTAGAAGCGGGACTCAAAGAGACCCAGTACTTC. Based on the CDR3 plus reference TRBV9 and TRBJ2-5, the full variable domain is DSGVTQTPKHLITATGQRVTLRCSPRSGDLSVYWYQQSLDQGLQFLIQYYNGEERAKGNILERFSAQQFPDLHSELNLSSLELGDSALYFCASSVEAGLKETQYFGPGTRLLVL.

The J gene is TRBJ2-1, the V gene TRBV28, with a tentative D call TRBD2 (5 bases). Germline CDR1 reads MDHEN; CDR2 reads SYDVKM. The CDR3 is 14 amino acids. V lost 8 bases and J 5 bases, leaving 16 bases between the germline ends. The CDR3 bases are TGTGCCAGCTTAACGGGGTCTACTAACAATGAGCAGTTCTTC. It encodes CASLTGSTNNEQFF.

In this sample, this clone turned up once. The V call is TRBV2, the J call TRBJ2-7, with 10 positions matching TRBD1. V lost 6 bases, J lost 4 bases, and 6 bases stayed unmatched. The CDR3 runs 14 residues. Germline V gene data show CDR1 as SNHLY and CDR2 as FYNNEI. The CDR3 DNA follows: TGTGCCAGCAGATTGACAGGGGGCAGGTACGAGCAGTACTTC. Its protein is CASRLTGGRYEQYF.

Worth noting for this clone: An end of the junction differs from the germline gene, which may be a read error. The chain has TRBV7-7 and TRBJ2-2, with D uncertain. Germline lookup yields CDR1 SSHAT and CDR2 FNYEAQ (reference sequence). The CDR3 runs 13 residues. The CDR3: CASTVLASGELFF. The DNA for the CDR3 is TGTGCTAGCACCGTCTTAGCTTCCGGGGAGCTGTTTTTT.

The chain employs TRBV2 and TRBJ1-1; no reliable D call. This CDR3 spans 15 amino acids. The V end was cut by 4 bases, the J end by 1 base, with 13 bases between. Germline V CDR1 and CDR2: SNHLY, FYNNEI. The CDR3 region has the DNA TGTGCCAGCAGTGTCGCGTTACAGAGGAACACTGAAGCTTTCTTT. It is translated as CASSVALQRNTEAFF.

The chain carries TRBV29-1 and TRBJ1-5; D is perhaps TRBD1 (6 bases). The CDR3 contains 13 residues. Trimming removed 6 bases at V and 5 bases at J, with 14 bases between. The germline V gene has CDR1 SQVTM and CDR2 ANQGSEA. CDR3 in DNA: TGCAGCGTAAAGCAGGGGAAAGATCAGCCCCAGCATTTT. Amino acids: CSVKQGKDQPQHF.

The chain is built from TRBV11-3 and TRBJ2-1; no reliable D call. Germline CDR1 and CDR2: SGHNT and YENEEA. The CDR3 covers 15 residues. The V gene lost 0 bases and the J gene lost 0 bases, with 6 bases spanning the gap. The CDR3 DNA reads TGTGCCAGCAGCTTAGACCCTCGCTCCTACAATGAGCAGTTCTTC. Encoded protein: CASSLDPRSYNEQFF.

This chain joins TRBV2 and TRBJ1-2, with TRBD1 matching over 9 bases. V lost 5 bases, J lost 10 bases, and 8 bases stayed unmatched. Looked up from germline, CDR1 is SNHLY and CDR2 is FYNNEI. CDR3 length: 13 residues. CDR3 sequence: CASSRDRDPDYTF. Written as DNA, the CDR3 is TGTGCCAGCAGTCGGGACAGGGACCCTGACTACACCTTC.

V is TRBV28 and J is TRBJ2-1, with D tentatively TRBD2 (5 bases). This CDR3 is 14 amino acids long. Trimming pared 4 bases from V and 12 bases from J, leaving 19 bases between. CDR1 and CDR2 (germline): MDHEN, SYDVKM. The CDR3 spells CASSSIGLHFGQFF. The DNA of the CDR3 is TGTGCCAGCAGTTCAATCGGACTTCATTTTGGGCAGTTCTTC.

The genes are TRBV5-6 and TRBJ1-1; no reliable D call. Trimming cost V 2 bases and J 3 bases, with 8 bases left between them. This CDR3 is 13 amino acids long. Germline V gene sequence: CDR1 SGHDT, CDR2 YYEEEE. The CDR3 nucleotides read TGTGCCAGCAGCTTAGTGGAGGACACTGAAGCTTTCTTT. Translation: CASSLVEDTEAFF. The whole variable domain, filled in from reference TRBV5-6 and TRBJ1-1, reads DAGVTQSPTHLIKTRGQQVTLRCSPKSGHDTVSWYQQALGQGPQFIFQYYEEEERQRGNFPDRFSGHQFPNYSSELNVNALLLGDSALYLCASSLVEDTEAFFGQGTRLTVV.

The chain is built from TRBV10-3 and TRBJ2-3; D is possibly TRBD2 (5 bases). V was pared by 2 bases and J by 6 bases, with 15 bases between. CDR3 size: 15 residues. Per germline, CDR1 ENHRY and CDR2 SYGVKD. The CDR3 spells CAISEARVVVDTQYF. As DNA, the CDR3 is TGTGCCATCAGTGAGGCGAGGGTGGTTGTGGATACGCAGTATTTT.

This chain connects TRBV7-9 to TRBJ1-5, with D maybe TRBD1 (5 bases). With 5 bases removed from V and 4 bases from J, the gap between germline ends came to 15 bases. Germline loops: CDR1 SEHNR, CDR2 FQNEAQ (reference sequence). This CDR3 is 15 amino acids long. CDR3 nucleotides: TGTGCCAGCAGCCTGGGACTGGCAAATAATCAGCCCCAGCATTTT. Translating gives CASSLGLANNQPQHF.

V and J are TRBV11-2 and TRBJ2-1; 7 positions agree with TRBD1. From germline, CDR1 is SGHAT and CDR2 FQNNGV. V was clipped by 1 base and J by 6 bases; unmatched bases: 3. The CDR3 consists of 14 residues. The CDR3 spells CASSLGDRVNEQFF. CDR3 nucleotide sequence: TGTGCCAGCAGCTTAGGAGACAGGGTCAATGAGCAGTTCTTC.

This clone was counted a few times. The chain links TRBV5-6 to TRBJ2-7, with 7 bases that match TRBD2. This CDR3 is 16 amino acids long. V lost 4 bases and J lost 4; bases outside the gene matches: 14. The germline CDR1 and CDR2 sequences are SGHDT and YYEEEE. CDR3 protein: CASSLRASGNLYEQYF. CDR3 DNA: TGTGCCAGCAGCCTGCGGGCTAGCGGAAACCTATACGAGCAGTACTTC.

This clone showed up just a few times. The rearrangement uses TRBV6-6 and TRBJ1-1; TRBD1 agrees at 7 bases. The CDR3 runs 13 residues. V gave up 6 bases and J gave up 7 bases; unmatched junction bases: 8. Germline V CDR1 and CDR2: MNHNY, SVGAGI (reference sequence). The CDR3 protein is CASRTGQNSEAFF. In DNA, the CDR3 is TGTGCCAGCAGGACAGGGCAGAATAGTGAAGCTTTCTTT.

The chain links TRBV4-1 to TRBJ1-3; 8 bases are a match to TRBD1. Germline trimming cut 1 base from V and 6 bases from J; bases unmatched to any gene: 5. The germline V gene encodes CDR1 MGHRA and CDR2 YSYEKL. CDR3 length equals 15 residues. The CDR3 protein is CASSQVQGAENTIYF. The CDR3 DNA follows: TGCGCCAGCAGCCAAGTCCAGGGGGCAGAAAACACCATATATTTT.

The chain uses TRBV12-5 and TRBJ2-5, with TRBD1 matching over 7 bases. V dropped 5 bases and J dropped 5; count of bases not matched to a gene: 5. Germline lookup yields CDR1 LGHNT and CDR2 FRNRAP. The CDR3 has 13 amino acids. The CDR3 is CASGPQGDETQYF. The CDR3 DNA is TGTGCTAGTGGTCCCCAGGGGGACGAGACCCAGTACTTC.

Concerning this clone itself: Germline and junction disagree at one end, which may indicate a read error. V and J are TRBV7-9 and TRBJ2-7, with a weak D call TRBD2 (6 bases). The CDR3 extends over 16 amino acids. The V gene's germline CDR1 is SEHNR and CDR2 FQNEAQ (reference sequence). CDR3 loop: CSSSLPSGRGLYEQYF. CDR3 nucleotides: TGTTCCAGCAGCCTGCCTTCGGGTAGGGGACTCTACGAGCAGTACTTC.

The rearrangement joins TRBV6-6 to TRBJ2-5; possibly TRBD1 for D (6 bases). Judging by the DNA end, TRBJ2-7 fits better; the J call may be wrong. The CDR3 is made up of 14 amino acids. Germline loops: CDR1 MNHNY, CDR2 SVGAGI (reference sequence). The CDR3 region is CASSFGQLWAEQYF. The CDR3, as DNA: TGTGCCAGCAGTTTTGGACAGTTATGGGCCGAGCAGTACTTC.